This TCR beta chain was sequenced during a study of shared clonotypes between healthy human individuals (dated by TCRdb to 2020 to 2021). For the study in its entirety: A couple of women and a few men aged 18 to 49 years were included in the cohort. Per donor, leukapheresis produced somewhere between about 0.94 and 10 billion PBMCs. To estimate repertoire size and how much clonotype sharing occurs between individuals, the study deeply sequenced the blood TCR repertoires of five or six healthy adults. Per donor, three plates each were used for CD4 naive and CD4 memory, two for CD8 naive, and one for CD8 memory. Different laboratories and diverse techniques were used to prepare libraries and sequence TCR repertoires, to increase sequencing depth and limit assay-specific biases.

Concerning this clone: Its target antigen remains unknown. Qualities for individual bases were not recorded, and no much larger clone is one base off.

V is trimmed back by 5 bases and J by 5 bases, and the junction contains 5 bases that no gene match accounts for. The CDR3 starts with the cysteine, ends with the phenylalanine, and has 14 residues. Just CDR3 DNA is preserved here, 42 bases in frame from base 1. Reading the germline V gene gives CDR1 MNHEY and CDR2 SVGAGI. Overall results and qualifications from the work: Pairwise subsampling indicated that sequencing depth was expected to affect the degree of clonotype sharing among donors. Because the study included only a small number of donors, the genetic and exposure-history diversity represented was limited. Sampling was restricted to blood, and TCR repertoires in tissues likely differ from the TCR repertoires found in blood. Sharing across four donors was observed for approximately 5% of naive CD4, over 3% of naive CD8, 2% to 2.5% of memory CD4, and roughly 0.4% of memory CD8 clonotypes. Even with the large sequencing depth, rarefaction of the sorted-subset datasets indicated that sequencing was incomplete. Clonotypes shared by all four sorted-subset donors showed higher generation probabilities than non-shared clonotypes. Naive subsets generally had larger estimated clonotype richness than memory subsets did.

TCR CDR3 regions were amplified from genomic DNA by multiplex PCR using the deep immunoSEQ assay. Extracted genomic DNA from each cell subset was distributed evenly across all wells of several immunoSEQ 96-well plates, and each plate was treated as a replicate. For sorted subsets, approximately 190 ng of genomic DNA, equivalent to 30,000 or so T cell genomes, went into each replicate PCR. Purified libraries were quantified with a Qubit 3.0 fluorometer, sized on a Bioanalyzer 2100, and re-quantified with the KAPA Library Quantification kit. Every immunoSEQ 96-well plate was sequenced on a dedicated single-read 150-cycle Illumina NextSeq 550 flow cell. The study's processing was this. Because the immunoSEQ output held only junctional sequences and lacked quality scores, the filtering could not match the filtering applied to full-length reads. To assign V/J genes and CDR3, sequences were annotated against IMGT germline references using PyIR, a Python wrapper for IgBLAST v1.9. Reads were filtered out if the reads had weak V/J assignments (E-value above 1e-6), no CDR3, stop codons, out-of-frame junctions, or ambiguous translated residues. V3J clonotypes were defined by identical inferred V gene, J gene, and CDR3 amino acid sequence. Percentage overlap between repertoires was computed as shared unique clonotypes divided by the size of the smaller repertoire. Repertoire richness was assessed with RTK rarefaction, the Chao1 estimator, and Recon v2.1 estimates of unobserved clonotypes. Generation probabilities for all TCRbeta clonotypes obtained by the gDNA method from a handful of donors were computed using OLGA. In its TCRdb copy, this immuneACCESS table keeps in-frame sequences only and misses some clones. Where compared with another copy, unresolved V genes explain less than half of these, and the others have no known cause. The V and J calls and clone size are taken from that table; D and trimming were inferred from the DNA. The sample records 1.4 million or so clones, approximately 98.5% of which are singletons. Of the sample, approximately 0.38% is held by the ten largest clones.

The donors were healthy, HIV-negative adults with no recently reported acute infections or vaccinations. All donors were Caucasian adults living in Nashville, Tennessee, USA. CD4+ T cells were enriched by magnetic negative selection, after which naive cells were positively selected on CD45RA and the negative fraction was taken as the memory subset. Blood was obtained by leukapheresis, after which PBMCs were separated by Ficoll-Histopaque density gradient centrifugation and cryopreserved in liquid nitrogen vapor phase. Analytical flow cytometry was used to check the purity and quantity of every magnetically sorted T cell population. Genomic DNA was isolated from each sorted fraction and quantified by UV absorbance on a Nanodrop 2000c.

The chain is made from TRBV6-5 and TRBJ2-5, and TRBD2 aligns with 10 junction nucleotides. This receptor was obtained from a man younger than 45 in good health. Sequenced: naive CD4+ T cells sorted from blood. Explained via the paper, the cell subset or site label denotes: CD45RA+ positively selected. The CDR3 protein: CASSVAGGPETQYF. The DNA sequence is TGTGCCAGCAGTGTAGCGGGGGGCCCGGAGACCCAGTACTTC.